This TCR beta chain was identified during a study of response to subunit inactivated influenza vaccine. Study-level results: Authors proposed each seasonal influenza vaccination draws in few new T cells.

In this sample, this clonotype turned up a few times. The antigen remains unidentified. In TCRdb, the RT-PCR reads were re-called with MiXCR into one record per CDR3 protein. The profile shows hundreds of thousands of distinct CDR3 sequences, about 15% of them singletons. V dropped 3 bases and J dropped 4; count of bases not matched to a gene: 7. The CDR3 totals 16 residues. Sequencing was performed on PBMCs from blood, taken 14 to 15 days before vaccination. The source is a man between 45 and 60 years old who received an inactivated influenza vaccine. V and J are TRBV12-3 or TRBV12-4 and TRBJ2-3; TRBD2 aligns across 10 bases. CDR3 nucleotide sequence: TGTGCCAGCAGTTTGCGAATAGCGGGGGGAGCAGATACGCAGTATTTT. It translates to CASSLRIAGGADTQYF.